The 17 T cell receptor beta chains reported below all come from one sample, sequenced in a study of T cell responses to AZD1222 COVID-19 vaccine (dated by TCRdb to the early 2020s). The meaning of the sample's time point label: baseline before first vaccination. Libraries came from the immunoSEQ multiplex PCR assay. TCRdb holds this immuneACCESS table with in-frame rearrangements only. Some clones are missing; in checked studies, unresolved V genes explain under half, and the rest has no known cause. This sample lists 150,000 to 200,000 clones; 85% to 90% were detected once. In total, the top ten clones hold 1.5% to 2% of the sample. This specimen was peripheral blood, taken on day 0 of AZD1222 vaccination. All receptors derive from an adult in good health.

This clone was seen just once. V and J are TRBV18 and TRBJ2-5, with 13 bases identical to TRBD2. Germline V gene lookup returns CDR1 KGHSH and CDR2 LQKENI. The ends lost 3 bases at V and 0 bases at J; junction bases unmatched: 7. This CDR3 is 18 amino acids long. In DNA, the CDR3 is TGTGCCAGCTCACCGGGGACTAGCGGGACGCTGTACCAAGAGACCCAGTACTTC. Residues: CASSPGTSGTLYQETQYF.

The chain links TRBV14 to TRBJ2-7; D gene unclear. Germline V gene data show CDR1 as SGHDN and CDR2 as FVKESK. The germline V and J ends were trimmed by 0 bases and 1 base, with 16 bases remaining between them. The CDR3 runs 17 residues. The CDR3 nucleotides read TGTGCCAGCAGCCAAGATATCAGGCTAGGGCGATCCTACGAGCAGTACTTC. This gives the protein CASSQDIRLGRSYEQYF.

The CDR3: CASSLHRVGGHNNSPLHF. CDR3 DNA sequence: TGTGCCAGCAGCCTACATAGGGTGGGGGGACATAATAATTCACCCCTCCACTTT. The rearrangement links TRBV11-3 to TRBJ1-6; possible D gene TRBD1, 6 bases. V shed 5 bases and J shed 5 bases, with 22 bases lying between them. This CDR3 is 18 amino acids long. CDR1 is SGHNT and CDR2 is YENEEA in the germline V gene.

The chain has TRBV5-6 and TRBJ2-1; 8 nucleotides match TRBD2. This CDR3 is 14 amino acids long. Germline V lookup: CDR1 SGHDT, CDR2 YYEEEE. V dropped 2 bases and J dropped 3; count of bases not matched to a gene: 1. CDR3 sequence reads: CASSLLADYNEQFF. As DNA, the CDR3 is TGTGCCAGCAGCTTACTAGCGGACTACAATGAGCAGTTCTTC.

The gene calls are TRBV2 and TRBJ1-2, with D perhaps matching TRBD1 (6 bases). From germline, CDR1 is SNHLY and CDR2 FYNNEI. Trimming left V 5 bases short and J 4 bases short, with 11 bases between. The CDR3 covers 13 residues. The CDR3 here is CASSPRGGYGYTF. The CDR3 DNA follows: TGTGCCAGCAGTCCCAGGGGCGGCTATGGCTACACCTTC.

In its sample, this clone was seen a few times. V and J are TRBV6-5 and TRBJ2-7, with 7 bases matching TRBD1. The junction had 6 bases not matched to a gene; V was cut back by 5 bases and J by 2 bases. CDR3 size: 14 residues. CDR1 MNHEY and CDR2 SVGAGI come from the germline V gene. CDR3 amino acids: CASSIRQGAYEQYV. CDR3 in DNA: TGTGCCAGCAGTATCCGACAGGGCGCCTACGAGCAGTACGTC.

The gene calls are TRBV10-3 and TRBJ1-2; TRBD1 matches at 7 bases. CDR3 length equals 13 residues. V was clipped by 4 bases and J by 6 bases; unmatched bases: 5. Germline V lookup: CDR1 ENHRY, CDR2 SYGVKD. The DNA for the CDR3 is TGTGCCATCAGTGCCACGACAGGGAATGGCTACACCTTC. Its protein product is CAISATTGNGYTF.

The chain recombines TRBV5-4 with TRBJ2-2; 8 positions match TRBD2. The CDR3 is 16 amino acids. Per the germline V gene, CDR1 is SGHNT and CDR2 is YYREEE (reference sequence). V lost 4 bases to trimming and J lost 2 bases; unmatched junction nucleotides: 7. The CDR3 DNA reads TGTGCCAGCAGCGAGAGGACTAGCCGCAACACCGGGGAGCTGTTTTTT. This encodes CASSERTSRNTGELFF.

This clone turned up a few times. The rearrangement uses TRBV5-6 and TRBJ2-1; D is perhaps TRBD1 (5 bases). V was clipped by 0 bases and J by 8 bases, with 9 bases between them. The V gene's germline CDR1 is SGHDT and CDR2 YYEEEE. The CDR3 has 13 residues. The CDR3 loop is CASSLGGVYEQFF. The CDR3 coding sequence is TGTGCCAGCAGCTTGGGGGGCGTGTATGAGCAGTTCTTC.

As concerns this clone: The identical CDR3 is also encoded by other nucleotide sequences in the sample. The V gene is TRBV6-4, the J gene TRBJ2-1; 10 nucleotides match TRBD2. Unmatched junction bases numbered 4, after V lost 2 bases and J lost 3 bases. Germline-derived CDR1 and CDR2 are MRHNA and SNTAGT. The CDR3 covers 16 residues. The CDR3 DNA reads TGTGCCAGCAGTGACACCCGGACTAGCGGCTACAATGAGCAGTTCTTC. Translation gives CASSDTRTSGYNEQFF.

This chain's CDR3 is CASSPQGEGEQFF. The CDR3 DNA reads TGCGCCAGCAGTCCACAGGGGGAGGGTGAGCAGTTCTTC. The rearrangement joins TRBV5-1 to TRBJ2-1, with a weak D call TRBD1 (8 bases). Trimming removed 5 bases at V and 9 bases at J, with 15 bases between. This CDR3 region has 13 residues. Per the germline V gene, CDR1 is SGHRS and CDR2 is YFSETQ.

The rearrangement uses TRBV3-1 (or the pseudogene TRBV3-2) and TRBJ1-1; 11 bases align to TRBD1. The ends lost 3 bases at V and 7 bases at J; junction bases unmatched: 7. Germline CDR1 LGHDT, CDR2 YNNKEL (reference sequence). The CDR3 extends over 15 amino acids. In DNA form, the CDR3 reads TGTGCCAGCAGCCAGCCCGGACAGGGGGCGGATGAAGCTTTCTTT. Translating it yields CASSQPGQGADEAFF.

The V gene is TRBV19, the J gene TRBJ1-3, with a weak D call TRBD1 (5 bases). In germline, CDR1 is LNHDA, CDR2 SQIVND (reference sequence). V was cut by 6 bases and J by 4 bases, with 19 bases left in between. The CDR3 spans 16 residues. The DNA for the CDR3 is TGTGCCAGTAGCAATACCGGGACTCTTGTGGGAAACACCATATATTTT. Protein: CASSNTGTLVGNTIYF.

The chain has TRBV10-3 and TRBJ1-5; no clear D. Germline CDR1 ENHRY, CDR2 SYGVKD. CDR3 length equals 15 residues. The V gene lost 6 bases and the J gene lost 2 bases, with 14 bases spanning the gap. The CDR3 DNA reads TGTGCCATCAGCGTCACGGGCGGCCGCAATCAGCCCCAGCATTTT. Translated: CAISVTGGRNQPQHF.

As DNA, the CDR3 is TGCGCCAGCAGCGTGGACAGGGGGACCTCCTATGGCTACACCTTC. This sequence encodes CASSVDRGTSYGYTF. The chain links TRBV5-1 to TRBJ1-2; 10 bases align to TRBD1. CDR1 is SGHRS, CDR2 YFSETQ, per germline. This CDR3 has 15 residues. After removal of 4 bases from V and 4 bases from J, the junction contained 7 bases not matched to a gene. The complete variable domain, with remaining parts taken from reference TRBV5-1 and TRBJ1-2, reads KAGVTQTPRYLIKTRGQQVTLSCSPISGHRSVSWYQQTPGQGLQFLFEYFSETQRNKGNFPGRFSGRQFSNSRSEMNVSTLELGDSALYLCASSVDRGTSYGYTFGSGTRLTVV.

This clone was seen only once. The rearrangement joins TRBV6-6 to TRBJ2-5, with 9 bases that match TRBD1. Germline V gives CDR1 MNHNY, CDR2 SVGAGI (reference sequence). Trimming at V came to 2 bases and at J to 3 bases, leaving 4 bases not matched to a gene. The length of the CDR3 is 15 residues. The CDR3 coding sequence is TGTGCCAGCAGTTACGTAGGGACAGGGAAAGAGACCCAGTACTTC. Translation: CASSYVGTGKETQYF.

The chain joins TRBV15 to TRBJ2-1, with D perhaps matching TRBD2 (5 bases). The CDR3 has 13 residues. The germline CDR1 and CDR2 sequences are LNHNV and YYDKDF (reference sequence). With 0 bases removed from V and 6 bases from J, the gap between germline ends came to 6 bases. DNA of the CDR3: TGTGCCACCAGCAGAGAAGGACTCAATGAGCAGTTCTTC. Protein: CATSREGLNEQFF.